The 9 T cell receptor beta chains presented below share a single source sample, sequenced in a study of cytomegalovirus exposure and HLA in healthy donors. The PCR had 60 Vbeta and 13 Jbeta primers. Measured with immunoSEQ multiplex PCR; TCRdb has only the in-frame clones, and not every one. The table lists roughly 290,000 clones, 80% of them singletons. Sequenced material: PBMCs. Every receptor here comes from a girl between 2 and 10 years old in good health and CMV-seronegative.

This rearrangement joins TRBV28 to TRBJ1-5, with 7 nucleotides matching TRBD1. Per the germline V gene, CDR1 is MDHEN and CDR2 is SYDVKM. The CDR3 is 15 residues long. J lost 7 bases, V lost 7 bases, and 13 bases had no gene match. CDR3 nucleotide sequence: TGTGCCAGCAAGTTCTCCGACAGGGTAATACAGCCCCAGCATTTT. Its protein is CASKFSDRVIQPQHF.

This chain links TRBV5-1 with TRBJ2-1; 7 bases fit TRBD2. Germline assignment: CDR1 SGHRS and CDR2 YFSETQ. J was trimmed by 4 bases and V by 5 bases; bases with no gene match: 12. The CDR3 totals 16 residues. CDR3 in amino acids: CASSPPGAGIYNEQFF. The CDR3 DNA follows: TGCGCCAGCAGTCCCCCGGGAGCGGGGATATACAATGAGCAGTTCTTC.

V is TRBV5-1 and J is TRBJ2-1, with TRBD2 identical over 9 bases. Germline V CDR1 and CDR2: SGHRS, YFSETQ. There are 15 residues in the CDR3. V trimming: 3 bases; J trimming: 6 bases; junction bases outside the gene matches: 7. For the CDR3, the DNA is TGCGCCAGCAGCTCTATGGGACTAGCCGGCAATGAGCAGTTCTTC. Encoded protein: CASSSMGLAGNEQFF.

This chain uses TRBV11-1 with TRBJ1-1, with 8 bases identical to TRBD1. V lost 2 bases, J lost 11 bases, and 10 bases stayed unmatched. Germline CDR1 is SGHAT and CDR2 is FQDESV (reference sequence). The CDR3 is made up of 14 amino acids. CDR3 sequence: CASSLRPAQGAAFF. As DNA, the CDR3 is TGTGCCAGCAGCTTAAGGCCAGCTCAGGGGGCGGCTTTCTTT.

The V gene is TRBV7-9, the J gene TRBJ2-7; D perhaps matches TRBD1 (6 bases). The CDR3 is made up of 16 amino acids. V dropped 1 base and J dropped 2 bases, with 15 bases sitting between them. Germline V lookup: CDR1 SEHNR, CDR2 FQNEAQ (reference sequence). CDR3 region: CASSLGSRGGTYEQYF. As DNA, the CDR3 is TGTGCCAGCAGCTTAGGGTCCAGGGGCGGAACCTACGAGCAGTACTTC.

This rearrangement joins TRBV11-2 to TRBJ2-5; TRBD2 matches at 10 bases. Trimming took 4 bases from V and 3 from J; bases not matched to a gene: 14. CDR1 and CDR2 from the germline V gene are SGHAT and FQNNGV. CDR3 size: 18 residues. The CDR3: CASSSRELAGATEETQYF. CDR3 in DNA: TGTGCCAGCAGCTCCAGAGAGCTAGCGGGGGCAACCGAAGAGACCCAGTACTTC.

J is TRBJ1-4 and V is TRBV2; 7 bases fit TRBD1. The ends lost 6 bases at V and 6 bases at J; junction bases unmatched: 7. The germline CDR1 and CDR2 sequences are SNHLY and FYNNEI. This CDR3 spans 14 amino acids. CDR3 loop: CASSHRGRDEKLFF. The CDR3 region has the DNA TGTGCCAGCAGCCACAGGGGACGGGATGAAAAACTGTTTTTT.

The chain is built from TRBV25-1 and TRBJ1-4, with 9 bases aligning to TRBD1. Germline lookup yields CDR1 MGHDK and CDR2 SYGVNS. The CDR3 loop spans 14 amino acids. After removal of 7 bases from V and 11 bases from J, the junction contained 11 bases not matched to a gene. CDR3 region: CASKPGTGRDKLFF. The DNA for the CDR3 is TGTGCCAGCAAACCCGGGACAGGGAGGGATAAACTGTTTTTT. Full variable domain (rest looked up from reference TRBV25-1 and TRBJ1-4): EADIYQTPRYLVIGTGKKITLECSQTMGHDKMYWYQQDPGMELHLIHYSYGVNSTEKGDLSSESTVSRIRTEHFPLTLESARPSHTSQYLCASKPGTGRDKLFFGSGTQLSVL.

The CDR3 nucleotides are TGTGCCAGCCCGCCGGCGGGGGGGCCTTCATCGTACGAGCAGTACTTC. Translated, it gives CASPPAGGPSSYEQYF. The chain combines TRBV27 with TRBJ2-7; TRBD2 aligns across 9 bases. Germline CDR1 reads MNHEY; CDR2 reads SMNVEV (reference sequence). Losses at the gene ends were 8 bases for V and 4 bases for J; bases not matched to a gene: 15. This CDR3 region has 16 residues.